These 3 T cell receptor beta chains came from one sample sequenced in a study of cytomegalovirus exposure and HLA in healthy donors. 13 Jbeta primers and 60 Vbeta primers were used for the PCR. Assay: immunoSEQ multiplex PCR; the TCRdb copy retains only in-frame clones and omits some. The repertoire consists of 120,000 or so clones, with about four fifths occurring once and the leading ten covering about 9.1%. The sample taken for sequencing was PBMCs. All receptors derive from a woman aged 45-59 years in good health and CMV-seropositive.

This chain uses TRBV7-2 with TRBJ2-3; 9 positions agree with TRBD2. The V and J ends lost 5 bases and 1 base, in that order; junction bases with no gene match: 10. This CDR3 region has 17 residues. Germline V gene sequence: CDR1 SGHTA, CDR2 FQGNSA. DNA for the CDR3: TGTGCCAGCAGCGCCGGGGCTAGCGGGACTGGCACAGATACGCAGTATTTT. Translation: CASSAGASGTGTDTQYF.

This clone came up a few times. The CDR3 loop is CASSFGATGGDEQYF. The CDR3 DNA follows: TGCGCCAGCAGCTTCGGGGCGACAGGGGGGGACGAGCAGTACTTC. The chain links TRBV5-1 to TRBJ2-7; TRBD1 agrees at 9 bases. This CDR3 is 15 amino acids long. Trimming cost V 2 bases and J 5 bases; bases outside gene matches: 8. The germline V gene has CDR1 SGHRS and CDR2 YFSETQ. Full variable domain (remainder filled in from reference TRBV5-1 and TRBJ2-7): KAGVTQTPRYLIKTRGQQVTLSCSPISGHRSVSWYQQTPGQGLQFLFEYFSETQRNKGNFPGRFSGRQFSNSRSEMNVSTLELGDSALYLCASSFGATGGDEQYFGPGTRLTVT.

The V gene is TRBV18, the J gene TRBJ2-2; weak D call: TRBD1 (5 bases). This CDR3 has 17 residues. Germline CDR1 is KGHSH and CDR2 is LQKENI. The V gene lost 2 bases and the J gene lost 2 bases, with 15 bases spanning the gap. CDR3 nucleotides: TGTGCCAGCTCACCATTTGGGCCGACAGAAAACACCGGGGAGCTGTTTTTT. This sequence encodes CASSPFGPTENTGELFF.